The 24 T cell receptor beta chains given below trace back to one sample, sequenced in a study of Ad26.COV2.S vaccination and SARS-CoV-2 variants. The treatment here: approximately 18 received Ad26.COV2.S at low or high dose, single or two shots; about 5 received placebo; per-sample allocation not given. Repertoires come from day 63 after the first vaccine or placebo injection. Data came from immunoSEQ multiplex PCR; TCRdb stores just in-frame clones and leaves some out. Of about 350,000 clones listed, 70% to 90% are singletons. Sample: peripheral blood, taken in a trial of Ad26.COV2.S vaccine versus placebo. Receptors originate from a person aged 18-60 years who received the Ad26.COV2.S COVID-19 vaccine or a placebo.

This clone was observed a handful of times. J is TRBJ2-7 and V is TRBV20-1; D possibly matches TRBD1 or TRBD2 (6 bases each). CDR3 length: 16 residues. Per germline, CDR1 DFQATT and CDR2 SNEGSKA (reference sequence). The V end lost 3 bases, the J end lost 4 bases, and 22 bases lay between the germline ends. The CDR3 region has the DNA TGCAGTGCTAGTAGCGGTGAGGGGGGCAACCTTTACGAGCAGTACTTC. Protein sequence: CSASSGEGGNLYEQYF.

The chain recombines TRBV28 with TRBJ2-1, with D possibly TRBD2 on 6 matching bases. Germline V CDR1 and CDR2: MDHEN, SYDVKM. There are 14 residues in the CDR3. V was pared by 4 bases and J by 12 bases, with 19 bases between. The CDR3 DNA is TGTGCCAGCAGTTGGGTAACGGGGGACCTCTCGCAGTTCTTC. This translates into CASSWVTGDLSQFF.

This clone showed up just once. The genes are TRBV19 and TRBJ1-6; 9 nucleotides align to TRBD1. This CDR3 region has 16 residues. The V gene end was trimmed by 4 bases and the J gene end by 7 bases; junction bases not matched to a gene: 8. CDR1 LNHDA and CDR2 SQIVND come from the germline V gene (reference sequence). CDR3 nucleotide sequence: TGTGCCAGTAGTACTACCGCCGGGACAGGGAATTCACCCCTCCACTTT. Translation gives CASSTTAGTGNSPLHF.

This clone is a singleton in its sample. This chain joins TRBV7-2 and TRBJ2-5, with D perhaps TRBD2 (6 bases). V lost 6 bases and J 4 bases, leaving 15 bases between the germline ends. This CDR3 has 14 residues. CDR1 is SGHTA, CDR2 FQGNSA, per germline. The CDR3 protein is CASSLNQGGETQYF. DNA of the CDR3: TGTGCCAGCAGTCTAAATCAGGGAGGAGAGACCCAGTACTTC.

This sequence joins TRBV3-1 (or the pseudogene TRBV3-2) and TRBJ2-5; 7 positions agree with TRBD1. This CDR3 is built from 16 residues. CDR1 and CDR2 from the germline V gene are LGHDT and YNNKEL (reference sequence). Losses at the gene ends were 4 bases for V and 5 bases for J; bases not matched to a gene: 13. CDR3 in DNA: TGTGCCAGCAGCCTGTGGGGACAGAAATTGGGGGAGACCCAGTACTTC. Its protein product is CASSLWGQKLGETQYF.

The chain uses TRBV30 and TRBJ1-1, with D maybe TRBD1 (5 bases). The CDR3 runs to 13 residues. The V end was cut by 3 bases, the J end by 5 bases, with 13 bases between. Germline V gene sequence: CDR1 GTSNPN, CDR2 SVGIG (reference sequence). CDR3 nucleotide sequence: TGTGCCTGGAGGACCCAGGGAAGGACTGAAGCTTTCTTT. This sequence encodes CAWRTQGRTEAFF. The full variable domain, completed using reference TRBV30 and TRBJ1-1, is SQTIHQWPATLVQPVGSPLSLECTVEGTSNPNLYWYRQAAGRGLQLLFYSVGIGQISSEVPQNLSASRPQDRQFILSSKKLLLSDSGFYLCAWRTQGRTEAFFGQGTRLTVV.

The V and J genes are TRBV15 and TRBJ2-1; D may be TRBD2 (6 bases). The CDR3 totals 12 residues. V lost 1 base and J lost 10, with 8 bases in between. Germline CDR1 is LNHNV and CDR2 is YYDKDF (reference sequence). The CDR3 loop is CATSRAEGEQFF. The CDR3 bases are TGTGCCACCAGCAGAGCGGAGGGCGAGCAGTTCTTC. Full variable domain (missing parts from reference TRBV15 and TRBJ2-1): DAMVIQNPRYQVTQFGKPVTLSCSQTLNHNVMYWYQQKSSQAPKLLFHYYDKDFNNEADTPDNFQSRRPNTSFCFLDIRSPGLGDTAMYLCATSRAEGEQFFGPGTRLTVL.

The chain has TRBV15 and TRBJ2-1; TRBD2 is a possible D gene (5 bases). The CDR3 extends over 16 amino acids. Trimming cost V 1 base and J 0 bases, with 10 bases left between them. CDR1 and CDR2 from the germline V gene are LNHNV and YYDKDF (reference sequence). The CDR3 DNA is TGTGCCACCAGCAGAGTACACGGAGGCTCCTACAATGAGCAGTTCTTC. It translates to CATSRVHGGSYNEQFF.

This chain joins TRBV18 and TRBJ1-3, with D perhaps TRBD1 (5 bases). The CDR3 covers 15 residues. Germline loops: CDR1 KGHSH, CDR2 LQKENI. The ends were cut back, 1 base at V and 2 bases at J, with 9 bases in the middle. The CDR3 is CASSPQGWAGNTIYF. The CDR3 DNA reads TGTGCCAGCTCACCACAGGGGTGGGCTGGAAACACCATATATTTT.

J is TRBJ2-3 and V is TRBV7-9; D remains ambiguous. Germline lookup yields CDR1 SEHNR and CDR2 FQNEAQ (reference sequence). V lost 5 bases and J 7 bases, leaving 16 bases between the germline ends. CDR3 size: 14 residues. The CDR3 nucleotides read TGTGCCAGCAGCCCTCCTCATGCACCGTATACGCAGTATTTT. Amino acids: CASSPPHAPYTQYF.

The chain uses TRBV5-4 and TRBJ1-1, with D unclear. The germline V gene has CDR1 SGHNT and CDR2 YYREEE (reference sequence). V was shortened by 1 base and J by 7 bases, with 11 bases between the two germline ends. The CDR3 covers 13 residues. The CDR3 nucleotides are TGTGCCAGCAGCTTGAACCGAGAGAGTGAAGCTTTCTTT. It is translated as CASSLNRESEAFF. Together with reference TRBV5-4 and TRBJ1-1, the CDR3 gives the full variable domain: ETGVTQSPTHLIKTRGQQVTLRCSSQSGHNTVSWYQQALGQGPQFIFQYYREEENGRGNFPPRFSGLQFPNYSSELNVNALELDDSALYLCASSLNRESEAFFGQGTRLTVV.

The chain links TRBV5-5 to TRBJ1-1, with TRBD1 matching 7 bases. The CDR3 spans 14 residues. Germline CDR1 SGHKS, CDR2 YYEKEE (reference sequence). V lost 3 bases and J lost 0; bases outside the gene matches: 2. The CDR3 DNA follows: TGTGCCAGCAGCTCTGACAGGGTGAACACTGAAGCTTTCTTT. Translation gives CASSSDRVNTEAFF.

Concerning this clone: Other DNA sequences in this sample translate to the same CDR3. The chain carries TRBV6-5 and TRBJ1-2; no clear D gene. The V gene's germline CDR1 is MNHEY and CDR2 SVGAGI. Trimming took 0 bases from V and 4 from J, leaving 3 bases between them. The CDR3 length is 12 residues. The CDR3 nucleotides read TGTGCCAGCAGTTACTCGGGCTATGGCTACACCTTC. Residues: CASSYSGYGYTF.

CDR3 in DNA: TGTGCCAGCAGCGCAGCAGGGTTCGGTTCTGAAGCTTTCTTT. The encoded protein is CASSAAGFGSEAFF. The V call is TRBV9, the J call TRBJ1-1; possible D gene TRBD1, 5 bases. V was clipped by 3 bases and J by 6 bases, with 15 bases between them. The CDR3 covers 14 residues. Germline values: CDR1 SGDLS, CDR2 YYNGEE.

The chain is built from TRBV6-6 and TRBJ2-3; 10 positions agree with TRBD2. Per germline, CDR1 MNHNY and CDR2 SVGAGI (reference sequence). This CDR3 region has 15 residues. V was clipped by 6 bases and J by 4 bases; unmatched bases: 7. CDR3 DNA: TGTGCCAGCAGCCGACCTAGCGGGGGACCAGATACGCAGTATTTT. This sequence encodes CASSRPSGGPDTQYF.

The rearrangement links TRBV5-1 to TRBJ1-4, with 8 bases aligning to TRBD1. Germline V lookup: CDR1 SGHRS, CDR2 YFSETQ. This CDR3 spans 14 amino acids. With V trimmed by 4 bases and J by 6 bases, 5 bases remained unmatched. CDR3 sequence (DNA): TGCGCCAGCAGCCCGACAGGGGCGGATGAAAAACTGTTTTTT. The encoded protein is CASSPTGADEKLFF.

The chain recombines TRBV19 with TRBJ1-2; 9 bases fit TRBD1. Trimming at V came to 7 bases and at J to 5 bases, leaving 5 bases not matched to a gene. CDR1 and CDR2 (germline): LNHDA, SQIVND (reference sequence). The CDR3 loop spans 13 amino acids. CDR3 loop: CASTPGTGYGYTF. CDR3 DNA: TGTGCCAGTACCCCCGGGACAGGGTATGGCTACACCTTC.

The rearrangement joins TRBV18 to TRBJ1-6; TRBD1 is a possible D gene (5 bases). The germline gives CDR1 KGHSH, CDR2 LQKENI. With 6 bases removed from V and 8 bases from J, the gap between germline ends came to 26 bases. The CDR3 loop spans 18 amino acids. As DNA, the CDR3 is TGTGCCAGCTCCCCAATTACCGGGGCACATAGTGGCGATTCACCCCTCCACTTT. It encodes CASSPITGAHSGDSPLHF.

The chain joins TRBV19 to TRBJ1-6; TRBD1 aligns across 8 bases. J lost 7 bases, V lost 9 bases, and 5 bases had no gene match. This CDR3 comprises 13 residues. Per germline, CDR1 LNHDA and CDR2 SQIVND (reference sequence). CDR3 DNA: TGTGCCAGCAGGGGGCCCGACAATTCACCCCTCCACTTT. Its protein is CASRGPDNSPLHF.

This clone showed up just once. The J gene is TRBJ1-1, the V gene TRBV6-5, with D maybe TRBD1 (5 bases). Germline CDR1 is MNHEY and CDR2 is SVGAGI. CDR3 size: 15 residues. With 7 bases removed from V and 0 bases from J, the gap between germline ends came to 15 bases. CDR3 loop: CASTPRQLMNTEAFF. DNA of the CDR3: TGTGCCAGCACCCCCCGACAGCTAATGAACACTGAAGCTTTCTTT.

This chain uses TRBV13 with TRBJ1-2; no reliable D call. Trimming cost V 1 base and J 0 bases, with 6 bases left between them. Germline CDR1 and CDR2: PRHDT and FYEKMQ (reference sequence). The CDR3 has 14 amino acids. The CDR3 is CASSLATANYGYTF. The CDR3 nucleotides read TGTGCCAGCAGCTTAGCCACAGCTAACTATGGCTACACCTTC.

The chain uses TRBV10-1 and TRBJ2-7, with D perhaps TRBD1 (6 bases). CDR3 size: 16 residues. V was clipped by 3 bases and J by 6 bases, with 21 bases between them. Germline-derived CDR1 and CDR2 are WNHNN and SYGVQD (reference sequence). The CDR3 DNA reads TGCGCCAGCAGTGACCAATTTCAGGGGCGACTCAGCGAGCAGTACTTC. It is translated as CASSDQFQGRLSEQYF.

This clone was seen once. V gene TRBV19 combines with J gene TRBJ2-7; 13 bases map to TRBD2. Germline values: CDR1 LNHDA, CDR2 SQIVND (reference sequence). V lost 5 bases and J lost 0; bases outside the gene matches: 7. The CDR3 consists of 17 residues. The CDR3 protein is CASSPRTSGGLSYEQYF. The CDR3 DNA follows: TGTGCCAGTAGTCCTCGGACTAGCGGGGGACTCTCCTACGAGCAGTACTTC.

The chain recombines TRBV29-1 with TRBJ2-2; possibly TRBD2 for D (5 bases). Trimming removed 7 bases from V and 3 bases from J, with 21 bases in between. The length of the CDR3 is 16 residues. Germline assignment: CDR1 SQVTM and CDR2 ANQGSEA. CDR3: CSASALRGRDTGELFF. CDR3 DNA: TGCAGCGCCAGCGCGCTACGTGGGAGAGACACCGGGGAGCTGTTTTTT.